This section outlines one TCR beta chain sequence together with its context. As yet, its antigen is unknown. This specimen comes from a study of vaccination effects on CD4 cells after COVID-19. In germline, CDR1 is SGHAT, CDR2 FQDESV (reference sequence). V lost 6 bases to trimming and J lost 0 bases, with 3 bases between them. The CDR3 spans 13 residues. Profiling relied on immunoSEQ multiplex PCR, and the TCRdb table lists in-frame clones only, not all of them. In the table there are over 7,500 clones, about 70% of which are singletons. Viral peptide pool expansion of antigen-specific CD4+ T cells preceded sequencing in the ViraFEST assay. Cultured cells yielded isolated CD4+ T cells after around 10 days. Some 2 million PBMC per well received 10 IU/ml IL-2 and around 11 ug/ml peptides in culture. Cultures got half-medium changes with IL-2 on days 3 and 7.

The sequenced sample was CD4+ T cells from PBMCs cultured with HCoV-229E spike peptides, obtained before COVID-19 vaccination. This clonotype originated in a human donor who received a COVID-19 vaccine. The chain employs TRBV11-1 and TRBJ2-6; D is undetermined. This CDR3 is CASRGSGANVLTF. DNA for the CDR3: TGTGCCAGCAGGGGCTCTGGGGCCAACGTCCTGACTTTC.